This T cell receptor (beta chain) was sequenced during a study of T-cell reconstitution after alpha-beta-depleted transplantation in children. V lost 1 base and J lost 2, with 9 bases in between. The CDR3 totals 14 residues. CDR1 is GTSNPN and CDR2 is SVGIG in the germline V gene (reference sequence). Unique molecular identifiers featured in how the TCRbeta library was prepared. TCRdb reanalysed the PCR reads using MiXCR and keeps one entry per CDR3 protein. The sample lists under 450,000 distinct CDR3 sequences; 15% to 20% were seen once. The chain is built from TRBV30 and TRBJ2-1; D possibly uses TRBD1 or TRBD2 (5 bases each). The input for sequencing was PBMCs, mostly from graft donor cells, taken 360 days after TCRalphabeta/CD19-depleted stem cell transplant. The sequence was obtained from a boy younger than two who had a stem cell transplant for Wiskott-Aldrich syndrome, so the T cells may come from the graft donor. The CDR3 DNA reads TGTGCCTGGAGTGAGGGACCCACCTACAATGAGCAGTTCTTC. This translates into CAWSEGPTYNEQFF.